This T cell receptor beta chain is from a study of T cell changes during pregnancy in multiple sclerosis (dated 2019 in TCRdb). For the wider study: In women with multiple sclerosis, the researchers looked at how the T cell repertoire shifted as pregnancy progressed.

Library preparation employed the immunoSEQ multiplex PCR assay. TCRdb mirrors the immuneACCESS table, restricted to in-frame sequences. Some clones are absent from its copies; in checked studies, under half trace to an unresolved V gene, and the reason for the others is unknown. A total of approximately 21,000 clones appear in this sample, around four fifths of them only once. Of the sample, approximately 14% is held by the ten largest clones. Note on this clone: The antigen it recognizes is unknown. The record has no base qualities; no much larger clone is one base away.

V is cut by 4 bases and J by 0 bases, and the space between the germline ends is 15 bases. Including cysteine and phenylalanine, the CDR3 has 17 amino acids. CDR3 DNA is the only sequence kept; it has 51 bases, read in frame from the first base. CDR1 is given as MNHEY and CDR2 as SMNVEV, both from the germline V gene (reference sequence). This receptor was taken from a female donor in good health, enrolled as a control in a pregnancy study. The sequenced sample was CD8+ T cells from peripheral blood mononuclear cells, obtained in the first trimester of pregnancy. The sequence joins TRBV27 to TRBJ1-4, and perhaps TRBD1 as D gene, on 6 matching bases. The nucleotide sequence is TGTGCCAGCAGTTACTCACAGGGTGATGCAACTAATGAAAAACTGTTTTTT. Its amino acids are CASSYSQGDATNEKLFF.